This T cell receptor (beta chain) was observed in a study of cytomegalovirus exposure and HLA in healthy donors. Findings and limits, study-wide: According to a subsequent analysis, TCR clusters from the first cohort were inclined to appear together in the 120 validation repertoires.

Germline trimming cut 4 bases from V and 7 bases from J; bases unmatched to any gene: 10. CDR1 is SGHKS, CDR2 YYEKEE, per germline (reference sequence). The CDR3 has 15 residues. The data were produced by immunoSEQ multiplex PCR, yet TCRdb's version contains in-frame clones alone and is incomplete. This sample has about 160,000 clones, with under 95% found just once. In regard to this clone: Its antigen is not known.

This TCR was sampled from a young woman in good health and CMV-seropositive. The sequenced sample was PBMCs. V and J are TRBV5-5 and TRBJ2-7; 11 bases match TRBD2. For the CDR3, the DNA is TGTGCCAGCAGCCTTCTTACTAGCGGGAGTGTGGAGCAGTACTTC. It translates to CASSLLTSGSVEQYF.